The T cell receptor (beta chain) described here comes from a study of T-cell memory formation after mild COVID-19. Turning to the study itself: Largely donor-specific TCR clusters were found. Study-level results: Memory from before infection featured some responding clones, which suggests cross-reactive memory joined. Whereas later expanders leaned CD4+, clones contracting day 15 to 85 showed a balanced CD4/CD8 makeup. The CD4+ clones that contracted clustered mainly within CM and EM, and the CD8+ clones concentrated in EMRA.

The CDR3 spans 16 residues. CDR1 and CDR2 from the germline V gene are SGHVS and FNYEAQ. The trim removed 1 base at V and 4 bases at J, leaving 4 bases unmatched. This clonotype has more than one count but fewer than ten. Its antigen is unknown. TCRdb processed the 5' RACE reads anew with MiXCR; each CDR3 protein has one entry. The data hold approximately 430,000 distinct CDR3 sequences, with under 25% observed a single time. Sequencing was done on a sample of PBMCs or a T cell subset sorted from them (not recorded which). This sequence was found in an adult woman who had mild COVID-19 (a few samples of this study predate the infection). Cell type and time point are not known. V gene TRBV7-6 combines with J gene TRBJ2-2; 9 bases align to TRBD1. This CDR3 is CASSLEGTGRTGELFF. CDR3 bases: TGTGCCAGCAGCTTAGAAGGGACAGGGCGCACCGGGGAGCTGTTTTTT.